These 17 T cell receptor beta chains came from one sample sequenced in a study of cytomegalovirus exposure and HLA in healthy donors. The PCR used 60 Vbeta and 13 Jbeta primers. Profiling relied on immunoSEQ multiplex PCR, and the TCRdb table lists in-frame clones only, not all of them. The profile shows about 190,000 clones, more than 75% of them singletons. The specimen was PBMCs. These receptors came from a woman under 30 in good health and CMV-seronegative.

The chain joins TRBV5-6 to TRBJ2-2; D not resolved. Trimming pared 1 base from V and 6 bases from J, leaving 10 bases between. Looked up from germline, CDR1 is SGHDT and CDR2 is YYEEEE. The CDR3 extends over 14 amino acids. The CDR3 bases are TGTGCCAGCAGCTTGCCGCCCGTAGCCGGGGAGCTGTTTTTT. Protein sequence: CASSLPPVAGELFF. Filled out from reference TRBV5-6 and TRBJ2-2, the complete variable domain reads DAGVTQSPTHLIKTRGQQVTLRCSPKSGHDTVSWYQQALGQGPQFIFQYYEEEERQRGNFPDRFSGHQFPNYSSELNVNALLLGDSALYLCASSLPPVAGELFFGEGSRLTVL.

This clone was picked up a small number of times. J is TRBJ1-2 and V is TRBV6-6; 7 nucleotides line up with TRBD1. CDR3 length equals 15 residues. Germline V gives CDR1 MNHNY, CDR2 SVGAGI (reference sequence). Germline trimming cut 0 bases from V and 4 bases from J; bases unmatched to any gene: 5. CDR3 protein: CASSYSGTELYGYTF. The DNA of the CDR3 is TGTGCCAGCAGTTACTCTGGGACAGAACTCTATGGCTACACCTTC.

The chain is built from TRBV7-3 and TRBJ1-5; D is undetermined. Germline V CDR1 and CDR2: SGHTA, FQGTGA. Trimming removed 2 bases from V and 6 bases from J, with 8 bases in between. There are 13 residues in the CDR3. CDR3 DNA sequence: TGTGCCAGCAGCTTATACTTTAGTCAGCCCCAGCATTTT. This codes for CASSLYFSQPQHF. The complete variable domain, with remaining parts taken from reference TRBV7-3 and TRBJ1-5, reads GAGVSQTPSNKVTEKGKYVELRCDPISGHTALYWYRQSLGQGPEFLIYFQGTGAADDSGLPNDRFFAVRPEGSVSTLKIQRTERGDSAVYLCASSLYFSQPQHFGDGTRLSIL.

V is TRBV5-6 and J is TRBJ2-1, with D perhaps matching TRBD2 (6 bases). CDR1 is SGHDT and CDR2 is YYEEEE in the germline V gene. Trimming shortened V by 0 bases and J by 8 bases, and 12 bases separated the two germline ends. CDR3 size: 14 residues. DNA for the CDR3: TGTGCCAGCAGCTTGGGGGGCGGCGGGGATGAGCAGTTCTTC. Translation: CASSLGGGGDEQFF.

The chain carries TRBV4-2 and TRBJ2-7, with 9 bases lining up with TRBD1. The CDR3 has 16 residues. The germline gives CDR1 LGHNA, CDR2 YNFKEQ. V shed 1 base, J shed 2 bases, and the junction held 6 bases outside the gene matches. The CDR3 spells CASSQGSGQGTYEQYF. In DNA form, the CDR3 reads TGTGCCAGCAGCCAAGGTTCGGGACAGGGAACCTACGAGCAGTACTTC.

The sample holds one count of this clone. V is TRBV5-4 and J is TRBJ1-2; 7 bases are a match to TRBD1. CDR3 length equals 15 residues. The germline V gene has CDR1 SGHNT and CDR2 YYREEE (reference sequence). The V segment lost 7 bases and the J segment 8 bases; nucleotides outside the gene matches: 17. For the CDR3, the DNA is TGTGCCAGCGAGAAGTTGGACAGGCCGGACGGCGGCTACACCTTC. Protein sequence: CASEKLDRPDGGYTF.

The chain links TRBV30 to TRBJ1-1; D perhaps matches TRBD1 (5 bases). V dropped 4 bases and J dropped 9 bases, with 15 bases sitting between them. CDR3 length: 12 residues. Germline loops: CDR1 GTSNPN, CDR2 SVGIG (reference sequence). The CDR3 DNA follows: TGTGCCTGGATAATCGACAGAAGTCAAGCTTTCTTT. This sequence encodes CAWIIDRSQAFF. The full variable domain, its missing parts supplied by reference TRBV30 and TRBJ1-1, is SQTIHQWPATLVQPVGSPLSLECTVEGTSNPNLYWYRQAAGRGLQLLFYSVGIGQISSEVPQNLSASRPQDRQFILSSKKLLLSDSGFYLCAWIIDRSQAFFGQGTRLTVV.

This chain joins TRBV2 and TRBJ2-1; 11 bases map to TRBD2. The germline gives CDR1 SNHLY, CDR2 FYNNEI. V shed 10 bases and J 3 bases; nucleotides not matched to a gene: 5. CDR3 length: 14 amino acids. CDR3 protein: CATTGLAVYNEQFF. CDR3 bases: TGTGCCACCACGGGACTAGCGGTCTACAATGAGCAGTTCTTC.

The chain recombines TRBV6-6 with TRBJ1-1, with D maybe TRBD1 (5 bases). Trimming left V 3 bases short and J 5 bases short, with 13 bases between. Germline CDR1 reads MNHNY; CDR2 reads SVGAGI (reference sequence). The CDR3 loop spans 14 amino acids. The CDR3 DNA is TGTGCCAGCAGTTATGACAGTCTAGGGACTGAAGCTTTCTTT. Protein sequence: CASSYDSLGTEAFF.

The genes are TRBV7-2 and TRBJ1-5; 7 bases fit TRBD1. The CDR3 sequence is 15 residues long. After removal of 1 base from V and 5 bases from J, the junction contained 5 bases not matched to a gene. The germline gives CDR1 SGHTA, CDR2 FQGNSA. The CDR3 is CASSLETGKDQPQHF. The CDR3 DNA follows: TGTGCCAGCAGCTTAGAGACAGGGAAGGATCAGCCCCAGCATTTT.

The CDR3 DNA reads as TGCGCCAGCAGCCATGAAAACCGACAGGGCCACTACGAGCAGTACTTC. Protein: CASSHENRQGHYEQYF. V is TRBV4-1 and J is TRBJ2-7; 7 bases match TRBD1. V trimming: 3 bases; J trimming: 3 bases; junction bases outside the gene matches: 11. The CDR3 has 16 amino acids. CDR1 is MGHRA and CDR2 is YSYEKL in the germline V gene.

The chain combines TRBV5-4 with TRBJ2-2; maybe TRBD1 (5 bases). V lost 0 bases and J 6 bases, leaving 12 bases between the germline ends. The CDR3 extends over 15 amino acids. The V gene's germline CDR1 is SGHNT and CDR2 YYREEE (reference sequence). The CDR3 region is CASSLAQGIAGELFF. The CDR3 DNA sequence: TGTGCCAGCAGCTTGGCCCAGGGTATTGCCGGGGAGCTGTTTTTT.

This chain joins TRBV7-2 and TRBJ1-2; D gene uncertain. Trimming cost V 3 bases and J 7 bases, with 15 bases left between them. CDR3 size: 14 residues. Germline V lookup: CDR1 SGHTA, CDR2 FQGNSA. As DNA, the CDR3 is TGTGCCAGCAGCTTGGCGGGCCCCTCGGCTGGCTACACCTTC. Its translation is CASSLAGPSAGYTF.

This clone has just a few counts. The sample carries other DNA sequences with the same CDR3. CDR3 coding DNA: TGTGCCAGTAGTACCTCTAATGAAAAACTGTTTTTT. Protein product: CASSTSNEKLFF. The rearrangement uses TRBV19 and TRBJ1-4; no firm D call. This CDR3 has 12 amino acids. Trimming left V 4 bases short and J 3 bases short, with 3 bases between. Germline loops: CDR1 LNHDA, CDR2 SQIVND (reference sequence).

The chain is built from TRBV6-4 and TRBJ2-1, with D tentatively TRBD2 (6 bases). CDR1 is MRHNA and CDR2 is SNTAGT in the germline V gene. This CDR3 has 15 residues. V shed 3 bases and J shed 5 bases, with 14 bases lying between them. CDR3 coding DNA: TGTGCCAGCAGTGATCAATCGGGAGATCACAATGAGCAGTTCTTC. Protein product: CASSDQSGDHNEQFF.

The V gene is TRBV30, the J gene TRBJ2-7; 9 bases align to TRBD1. V lost 0 bases to trimming and J lost 2 bases; unmatched junction nucleotides: 5. Germline values: CDR1 GTSNPN, CDR2 SVGIG (reference sequence). The CDR3 covers 15 residues. Written as DNA, the CDR3 is TGTGCCTGGAGTGTGGGGACAGGGATTCCCTACGAGCAGTACTTC. This translates into CAWSVGTGIPYEQYF.

The chain couples TRBV5-4 to TRBJ1-2; 7 bases are shared with TRBD1. The germline V gene encodes CDR1 SGHNT and CDR2 YYREEE (reference sequence). The CDR3 is made up of 16 amino acids. Losses at the gene ends were 3 bases for V and 0 bases for J; bases not matched to a gene: 8. CDR3 amino acids: CASSYPGTASNYGYTF. CDR3 coding DNA: TGTGCCAGCAGCTACCCCGGGACAGCTTCTAACTATGGCTACACCTTC.